These T cell receptor beta chains were read from a single sample in a study of technical replicates of blood from several donors. TCRdb keeps only in-frame clones here, not all; method: immunoSEQ multiplex PCR. The table has 40,000 to 60,000 clones, roughly 84% seen once. The material sequenced was PBMCs. These TCRs come from a human donor in good health. Some clones in this sample may be carry-over from other donors' samples. Both conserved end residues are part of each CDR3. The D gene is left open where the match is weak. Where a row states a size, it is once, few, many or the class of an expanded clone; other rows omit it.

length: 16
D: -
size: -
V: TRBV7-6
J: TRBJ2-7
DNA: TGTGCCAGCAGCTTCAGGGAGGCCGATAACCCCTACGAGCAGTACTTC
CDR3: CASSFREADNPYEQYF

length: 15
D: -
size: -
V: TRBV4-3
J: TRBJ2-7
DNA: TGCGCCAGCAGCCAAGATATCGGGAGTTCGGGCGAGCAGTACTTC
CDR3: CASSQDIGSSGEQYF

length: 19
D: -
size: -
V: TRBV4-2
J: TRBJ1-1
DNA: TGTGCCAGCAGCCAAGATGCCCCGGGCAGGGCTGGAGGGCGGACTGAAGCTTTCTTT
CDR3: CASSQDAPGRAGGRTEAFF

length: 17
D: -
size: -
V: TRBV19
J: TRBJ1-2
DNA: TGTGCCAGTACACCCCCGGGCGAGGGGGGGGGTAACTATGGCTACACCTTC
CDR3: CASTPPGEGGGNYGYTF

length: 17
D: -
size: -
V: TRBV4-2
J: TRBJ2-3
DNA: TGTGCCAGCAGCCCATCGGGGGGCGGGTCTAGCACAGATACGCAGTATTTT
CDR3: CASSPSGGGSSTDTQYF

length: 13
D: -
size: once
V: TRBV7-9
J: TRBJ1-6
DNA: TGTGCCAGCAGATCAGACAGGTCCTTGATCCTCCACTTT
CDR3: CASRSDRSLILHF

length: 14
D: -
size: -
V: TRBV19
J: TRBJ1-1
DNA: TGTGCCAGTAGTATGGGTGGGCGGAACACTGAAGCTTTCTTT
CDR3: CASSMGGRNTEAFF

length: 15
D: -
size: few
V: TRBV29-1
J: TRBJ1-1
DNA: TGCAGCGTTTTGGAAGACGGTGGGCCGAACACTGAAGCTTTCTTT
CDR3: CSVLEDGGPNTEAFF

length: 16
D: TRBD2
size: -
V: TRBV9
J: TRBJ2-5
DNA: TGTGCCAGCAGCCCAAGACGGTGGGGAGGGCAAGAGACCCAGTACTTC
CDR3: CASSPRRWGGQETQYF

length: 13
D: -
size: -
V: TRBV7-8
J: TRBJ1-2
DNA: TGTGCCAGCTCGCCCCAACAAAACTATGGCTACACCTTC
CDR3: CASSPQQNYGYTF

length: 15
D: -
size: -
V: TRBV9
J: TRBJ2-1
DNA: TGTGCCAGCAGCGTAGCCGCGGGTTCCTACAATGAGCAGTTCTTC
CDR3: CASSVAAGSYNEQFF

length: 15
D: TRBD2
size: -
V: TRBV11-3
J: TRBJ2-1
DNA: TGTGCCAGCAGCTTAAGGCTAGCGGGCCACAATGAGCAGTTCTTC
CDR3: CASSLRLAGHNEQFF

length: 15
D: -
size: -
V: TRBV5-1
J: TRBJ2-7
DNA: TGCGCCAGCAGCTTGGAAGCGGAACTCTCCTACGAGCAGTACTTC
CDR3: CASSLEAELSYEQYF

length: 13
D: TRBD1
size: once
V: TRBV7-9
J: TRBJ1-1
DNA: TGTGCCAGCAGCCGGGACAGGGGCACTGAAGCTTTCTTT
CDR3: CASSRDRGTEAFF

length: 14
D: -
size: -
V: TRBV18
J: TRBJ1-5
DNA: TGTGCCAGCTCACAAGGACAAGGCAATCAGCCCCAGCATTTT
CDR3: CASSQGQGNQPQHF

length: 14
D: -
size: -
V: TRBV19
J: TRBJ1-1
DNA: TGTGCCAGTGAATCGAAGACAGGGAACACTGAAGCTTTCTTT
CDR3: CASESKTGNTEAFF

length: 15
D: TRBD1
size: -
V: TRBV5-4
J: TRBJ2-1
DNA: TGTGCCAGCAGCCAGGACAGGGTGTCATACAATGAGCAGTTCTTC
CDR3: CASSQDRVSYNEQFF

length: 16
D: TRBD2
size: -
V: TRBV6-6
J: TRBJ2-1
DNA: TGTGCCAGCAGCTACGGGACTAGCGGCTCCTACAATGAGCAGTTCTTC
CDR3: CASSYGTSGSYNEQFF

length: 14
D: -
size: -
V: TRBV5-4
J: TRBJ1-1
DNA: TGTGCCAGCAGCCAACCCCTAGAGAACACTGAAGCTTTCTTT
CDR3: CASSQPLENTEAFF

length: 17
D: -
size: -
V: TRBV7-9
J: TRBJ2-3
DNA: TGTGCCAGCGGTACGACCGGGACACGGTCAAGCACAGATACGCAGTATTTT
CDR3: CASGTTGTRSSTDTQYF

length: 15
D: -
size: -
V: TRBV11-1
J: TRBJ2-5
DNA: TGTGCCAGCAGCTTAGCTGGGGCTGGGGAAGAGACCCAGTACTTC
CDR3: CASSLAGAGEETQYF

length: 14
D: -
size: -
V: TRBV5-1
J: TRBJ2-1
DNA: TGCGCCAGCAGCTTGGAGTCGGGTTACAATGAGCAGTTCTTC
CDR3: CASSLESGYNEQFF

length: 14
D: -
size: -
V: TRBV5-1
J: TRBJ1-6
DNA: TGCGCCAGCAGCCAAGACGAGGGAAGTTCACCCCTCCACTTT
CDR3: CASSQDEGSSPLHF

length: 14
D: -
size: -
V: TRBV7-9
J: TRBJ2-1
DNA: TGTGCCAGCAGCTTCTCCCGGGGGGCTGATGAGCAGTTCTTC
CDR3: CASSFSRGADEQFF

length: 16
D: TRBD2
size: -
V: TRBV9
J: TRBJ2-3
DNA: TGTGCCAGCAGCGGCGGACTAGCGGGAGGGACAGATACGCAGTATTTT
CDR3: CASSGGLAGGTDTQYF

length: 13
D: -
size: -
V: TRBV6-1
J: TRBJ1-1
DNA: TGTGCCAGCAATTTGGGGGGGAACACTGAAGCTTTCTTT
CDR3: CASNLGGNTEAFF

length: 15
D: TRBD1
size: -
V: TRBV4-3
J: TRBJ2-1
DNA: TGCGCCAGCAGCCGCCCGGGACAGGGGTACAATGAGCAGTTCTTC
CDR3: CASSRPGQGYNEQFF

length: 13
D: TRBD2
size: few
V: TRBV6-5
J: TRBJ2-7
DNA: TGTGCCAGCAGAGGACTAGCGGGGGACGAGCAGTACTTC
CDR3: CASRGLAGDEQYF

length: 14
D: TRBD1
size: -
V: TRBV13
J: TRBJ1-1
DNA: TGTGCCAGCAGCCCGGGGGACAGGGAAACTGAAGCTTTCTTT
CDR3: CASSPGDRETEAFF

length: 14
D: -
size: -
V: TRBV7-2
J: TRBJ2-1
DNA: TGTGCCAGCAGCTTAGCTGCAGGGGCCAATGAGCAGTTCTTC
CDR3: CASSLAAGANEQFF

length: 14
D: -
size: -
V: TRBV11-3
J: TRBJ2-1
DNA: TGTGCCAGCAGCTTAGTTCCGGGAGAGGGTGAGCAGTTCTTC
CDR3: CASSLVPGEGEQFF

length: 15
D: -
size: -
V: TRBV6-1
J: TRBJ1-5
DNA: TGTGCCAGCTCTGACAGTATCAATAGCAATCAGCCCCAGCATTTT
CDR3: CASSDSINSNQPQHF

length: 14
D: TRBD2
size: -
V: TRBV10-3
J: TRBJ2-7
DNA: TGTGCCATCAGTGACAACCCTCGGGGGGGGGAGCAGTACTTC
CDR3: CAISDNPRGGEQYF

length: 14
D: TRBD1
size: -
V: TRBV5-1
J: TRBJ1-2
DNA: TGCGCCAGCAGCTCGGGACAGCCGATGAAAGGCTACACCTTC
CDR3: CASSSGQPMKGYTF

length: 16
D: -
size: -
V: TRBV6-6
J: TRBJ1-2
DNA: TGTGCCAGCAGTAATCTCCCGCGACTCCACCTGTATGGCTACACCTTC
CDR3: CASSNLPRLHLYGYTF

length: 14
D: -
size: few
V: TRBV5-1
J: TRBJ1-4
DNA: TGCGCCAGCAGCTTGGAACAGGGACGTGAAAAACTGTTTTTT
CDR3: CASSLEQGREKLFF

length: 14
D: -
size: -
V: TRBV2
J: TRBJ1-5
DNA: TGTGCCAGCAGTGAGAGAGAAGTTCATCAGCCCCAGCATTTT
CDR3: CASSEREVHQPQHF

length: 15
D: TRBD2
size: -
V: TRBV10-3
J: TRBJ2-1
DNA: TGTGCCATCAGTACTAGCGGGGTAAACTACAATGAGCAGTTCTTC
CDR3: CAISTSGVNYNEQFF

length: 14
D: -
size: once
V: TRBV6-1
J: TRBJ1-4
DNA: TGTGCCAGCGGGGGGAGTTGGGGTGGTGAAAAACTGTTTTTT
CDR3: CASGGSWGGEKLFF

length: 16
D: -
size: few
V: TRBV12-5
J: TRBJ1-1
DNA: TGTGCTAGTGGTTTGGCATCCATGGGAGTGAACACTGAAGCTTTCTTT
CDR3: CASGLASMGVNTEAFF

length: 14
D: -
size: -
V: TRBV4-3
J: TRBJ1-6
DNA: TGCGCCAGCAGCCAAGATCTGGCCAGTTCACCCCTCCACTTT
CDR3: CASSQDLASSPLHF

length: 17
D: -
size: few
V: TRBV28
J: TRBJ2-3
DNA: TGTGCCAGCAGTCTAGGCCTGGGAGGCTATAGCACAGATACGCAGTATTTT
CDR3: CASSLGLGGYSTDTQYF

length: 14
D: TRBD1
size: -
V: TRBV6-5
J: TRBJ1-4
DNA: TGTGCCAGCAGGACACAGGGGGCAGGTGAAAAACTGTTTTTT
CDR3: CASRTQGAGEKLFF

length: 15
D: -
size: -
V: TRBV7-2
J: TRBJ1-1
DNA: TGTGCCAGCAGCACCCAAAGGGGCCGGTGGACTGAAGCTTTCTTT
CDR3: CASSTQRGRWTEAFF

length: 13
D: -
size: -
V: TRBV7-8
J: TRBJ2-3
DNA: TGTGCCAGCAGCGCGATCCGCACAGATACGCAGTATTTT
CDR3: CASSAIRTDTQYF

length: 14
D: TRBD2
size: -
V: TRBV7-8
J: TRBJ2-5
DNA: TGTGCCAGCGAGAGCGGGGGCGCAGGGGAGACCCAGTACTTC
CDR3: CASESGGAGETQYF

length: 15
D: TRBD1
size: -
V: TRBV19
J: TRBJ1-6
DNA: TGTGCCAGTAGTATGACCGGACAGGGAAATTCACCCCTCCACTTT
CDR3: CASSMTGQGNSPLHF

length: 15
D: TRBD1
size: -
V: TRBV7-6
J: TRBJ2-7
DNA: TGTGCCAGCAGCTTACAAGACAGGGCATCAGGCGAGCAGTACTTC
CDR3: CASSLQDRASGEQYF

length: 15
D: TRBD1
size: -
V: TRBV7-9
J: TRBJ2-5
DNA: TGTGCCAGCAGCTTAAGGCAACAGGGGCAAGAGACCCAGTACTTC
CDR3: CASSLRQQGQETQYF

length: 19
D: -
size: -
V: TRBV7-4
J: TRBJ2-7
DNA: TGTGCCAGCAGCTTTCGATCCGGGGAAGGATGGGCCGGGCGCTACGAGCAGTACTTC
CDR3: CASSFRSGEGWAGRYEQYF

length: 14
D: -
size: -
V: TRBV7-6
J: TRBJ1-1
DNA: TGTGCCAGCAGCTTTTTGGAGGGGAACACTGAAGCTTTCTTT
CDR3: CASSFLEGNTEAFF

length: 13
D: -
size: -
V: TRBV2
J: TRBJ1-2
DNA: TGTGCCAGCAGTGAAAGCAGAAGGAGAGGCTACACCTTC
CDR3: CASSESRRRGYTF

length: 16
D: -
size: few
V: TRBV12-5
J: TRBJ1-1
DNA: TGTGCTAGTGGTTTGGTACTAGGGCAGGGGCCCACTGAAGCTTTCTTT
CDR3: CASGLVLGQGPTEAFF